The 30 T cell receptor beta chains below all came from one sample that was sequenced in a study of cytomegalovirus exposure and HLA in healthy donors. Libraries were prepared by immunoSEQ multiplex PCR; TCRdb keeps only in-frame clonotypes and omits some of them. The sample consists of 66,000 or so clones, about 97% of them appearing once. Sequenced material: PBMCs. The receptors here all came from a woman aged 18-29 years in good health and CMV-seropositive.

V usage is TRBV29-1 and J usage is TRBJ1-1, with TRBD1 matching over 8 bases. There are 14 residues in the CDR3. Germline lookup yields CDR1 SQVTM and CDR2 ANQGSEA. The V segment lost 1 base and the J segment 5 bases; nucleotides outside the gene matches: 6. In DNA form, the CDR3 reads TGCAGCGTTGAAGGGACAGGGATTAGGACTGAAGCTTTCTTT. Its translation is CSVEGTGIRTEAFF.

The chain links TRBV13 to TRBJ2-7; 8 bases align to TRBD2. The junction had 9 bases not matched to a gene; V was cut back by 8 bases and J by 6 bases. This CDR3 region has 13 residues. CDR1 and CDR2 from the germline V gene are PRHDT and FYEKMQ (reference sequence). CDR3 in amino acids: CASSGGRTSEQYF. In DNA form, the CDR3 reads TGTGCCAGCTCAGGCGGGAGGACTTCCGAGCAGTACTTC.

The J gene is TRBJ2-2, the V gene TRBV19; 13 positions match TRBD2. Germline CDR1 and CDR2: LNHDA and SQIVND (reference sequence). The V gene end was trimmed by 6 bases and the J gene end by 5 bases; junction bases not matched to a gene: 6. The CDR3 extends over 16 amino acids. The CDR3 DNA reads as TGTGCCAGTAGCATACTAGCGGGAGGGCATACCGGGGAGCTGTTTTTT. Its translation: CASSILAGGHTGELFF. Full variable domain (remainder filled in from reference TRBV19 and TRBJ2-2): DGGITQSPKYLFRKEGQNVTLSCEQNLNHDAMYWYRQDPGQGLRLIYYSQIVNDFQKGDIAEGYSVSREKKESFPLTVTSAQKNPTAFYLCASSILAGGHTGELFFGEGSRLTVL.

This rearrangement joins TRBV5-1 to TRBJ2-2; D possibly corresponds to TRBD1 (6 bases). CDR1 is SGHRS and CDR2 is YFSETQ in the germline V gene. V dropped 0 bases and J dropped 2 bases, with 8 bases sitting between them. The CDR3 runs 15 residues. The CDR3 loop is CASSLDGGNTGELFF. As DNA, the CDR3 is TGCGCCAGCAGCTTGGATGGGGGCAACACCGGGGAGCTGTTTTTT.

This clone was seen a single time. The rearrangement joins TRBV9 to TRBJ2-1, with 13 bases aligning to TRBD2. Per germline, CDR1 SGDLS and CDR2 YYNGEE. V shed 3 bases and J 6 bases; nucleotides not matched to a gene: 6. The CDR3 sequence is 16 residues long. The CDR3 DNA sequence: TGTGCCAGCAGCGCTCGGACTAGCGGGGGTAGCAATGAGCAGTTCTTC. Amino acid sequence: CASSARTSGGSNEQFF.

The chain recombines TRBV19 with TRBJ1-1, with TRBD1 as a possible D gene (5 bases). Germline values: CDR1 LNHDA, CDR2 SQIVND (reference sequence). V was clipped by 5 bases and J by 0 bases, with 13 bases between them. This CDR3 spans 15 amino acids. DNA of the CDR3: TGTGCCAGTAGTCTGATGGACAACCTGAACACTGAAGCTTTCTTT. Its protein product is CASSLMDNLNTEAFF. The variable domain in full, completed from reference TRBV19 and TRBJ1-1, reads DGGITQSPKYLFRKEGQNVTLSCEQNLNHDAMYWYRQDPGQGLRLIYYSQIVNDFQKGDIAEGYSVSREKKESFPLTVTSAQKNPTAFYLCASSLMDNLNTEAFFGQGTRLTVV.

This chain links TRBV5-8 with TRBJ1-1; no firm D call. The length of the CDR3 is 14 residues. CDR1 and CDR2 from the germline V gene are SGHTS and YDEGEE. Trimming pared 4 bases from V and 5 bases from J, leaving 15 bases between. CDR3 in amino acids: CASSPGSYWTEAFF. DNA of the CDR3: TGTGCCAGCAGCCCCGGGTCCTATTGGACTGAAGCTTTCTTT.

The chain carries TRBV4-1 and TRBJ1-1, with 8 bases lining up with TRBD1. The junction had 7 bases not matched to a gene; V was cut back by 2 bases and J by 11 bases. The CDR3 loop spans 13 amino acids. Germline V gene data show CDR1 as MGHRA and CDR2 as YSYEKL. CDR3 region: CASSQQQGGEAFF. Here the CDR3 DNA reads TGCGCCAGCAGCCAACAACAGGGGGGGGAGGCTTTCTTT.

This sequence joins TRBV5-4 and TRBJ2-7; 9 positions agree with TRBD1. The CDR3 covers 15 residues. Germline CDR1 is SGHNT and CDR2 is YYREEE (reference sequence). V was pared by 2 bases and J by 1 base, with 4 bases of the junction left unmatched. This chain's CDR3 is CASSFPGQGSYEQYF. The CDR3 DNA follows: TGTGCCAGCAGCTTCCCGGGACAGGGATCCTACGAGCAGTACTTC.

This chain links TRBV18 with TRBJ1-2; D is unresolved. V gave up 2 bases and J gave up 0 bases, with 4 bases separating them. Germline V gives CDR1 KGHSH, CDR2 LQKENI. The CDR3 loop spans 13 amino acids. CDR3 DNA sequence: TGTGCCAGCTCACCAGAGCCTAACTATGGCTACACCTTC. Residues: CASSPEPNYGYTF.

V is TRBV7-9 and J is TRBJ2-7; 15 bases line up with TRBD2. This CDR3 region has 17 residues. Germline-derived CDR1 and CDR2 are SEHNR and FQNEAQ (reference sequence). V trimming: 5 bases; J trimming: 1 base; junction bases outside the gene matches: 6. The chain's CDR3 is CASSLGLAGGPSYEQYF. In nucleotides, the CDR3 is TGTGCCAGCAGCCTCGGACTAGCGGGAGGGCCTTCCTACGAGCAGTACTTC.

The V gene is TRBV5-4, the J gene TRBJ1-2; D is perhaps TRBD1 (6 bases). V gave up 4 bases and J gave up 2 bases, with 21 bases separating them. The CDR3 sequence is 17 residues long. Per germline, CDR1 SGHNT and CDR2 YYREEE (reference sequence). In nucleotides, the CDR3 is TGTGCCAGCAGCCCATTGCCGCCGGGACAAGCAAACTATGGCTACACCTTC. This codes for CASSPLPPGQANYGYTF.

This sequence joins TRBV28 and TRBJ2-7, with 9 bases that match TRBD1. Germline trimming cut 5 bases from V and 2 bases from J; bases unmatched to any gene: 10. The CDR3 is 16 residues long. Germline V gene sequence: CDR1 MDHEN, CDR2 SYDVKM. This CDR3 reads CASSTPAGQGTYEQYF. The CDR3 DNA reads as TGTGCCAGCAGTACACCCGCGGGACAGGGTACCTACGAGCAGTACTTC.

The rearrangement uses TRBV27 and TRBJ2-5; D not certain. The CDR3 has 15 amino acids. With 3 bases removed from V and 2 bases from J, the gap between germline ends came to 13 bases. Germline V lookup: CDR1 MNHEY, CDR2 SMNVEV (reference sequence). Here the CDR3 reads CASSFASRRQETQYF. In nucleotides, the CDR3 is TGTGCCAGCAGTTTCGCCTCTAGGCGACAAGAGACCCAGTACTTC.

The chain has TRBV10-3 and TRBJ1-3; no firm D call. CDR1 is ENHRY and CDR2 is SYGVKD in the germline V gene. CDR3 size: 15 residues. The germline V and J ends were trimmed by 4 bases and 3 bases, with 13 bases remaining between them. This CDR3 is CAISAGVAHGNTIYF. The DNA for the CDR3 is TGTGCCATCAGTGCGGGAGTCGCTCATGGAAACACCATATATTTT.

J is TRBJ2-1 and V is TRBV11-2, with no clear D. The CDR3 loop spans 15 amino acids. The germline gives CDR1 SGHAT, CDR2 FQNNGV. Trimming cost V 5 bases and J 6 bases, with 17 bases left between them. The CDR3 DNA sequence: TGTGCCAGCAGCACGAGACTTTCATCGGGCAATGAGCAGTTCTTC. Translating gives CASSTRLSSGNEQFF. The full variable domain, with the rest looked up from reference TRBV11-2 and TRBJ2-1, is EAGVAQSPRYKIIEKRQSVAFWCNPISGHATLYWYQQILGQGPKLLIQFQNNGVVDDSQLPKDRFSAERLKGVDSTLKIQPAKLEDSAVYLCASSTRLSSGNEQFFGPGTRLTVL.

This chain uses TRBV19 with TRBJ1-1; 7 nucleotides align to TRBD1. The CDR3 covers 14 residues. J was trimmed by 2 bases and V by 4 bases; bases with no gene match: 4. CDR1 is LNHDA and CDR2 is SQIVND in the germline V gene (reference sequence). CDR3: CASSTYRGNTEAFF. The CDR3 region has the DNA TGTGCCAGTAGTACTTACAGGGGCAACACTGAAGCTTTCTTT.

The rearrangement uses TRBV11-3 and TRBJ2-6; TRBD1 matches at 7 bases. With 6 bases clipped from V and 2 bases from J, the junction kept 4 bases outside the gene matches. Germline assignment: CDR1 SGHNT and CDR2 YENEEA. The CDR3 spans 15 residues. The CDR3 bases are TGTGCCAGCAGTCCCAGGGGGACTGGGGCCAACGTCCTGACTTTC. As protein: CASSPRGTGANVLTF.

Regarding this clone: This CDR3 is also generated by other DNA sequences in the sample. The V gene is TRBV30, the J gene TRBJ1-2; 8 nucleotides match TRBD1. The CDR3 is made up of 13 amino acids. CDR1 and CDR2 (germline): GTSNPN, SVGIG (reference sequence). V lost 5 bases and J lost 5; bases outside the gene matches: 7. CDR3 residues: CAWGTGVSYGYTF. The CDR3 region has the DNA TGTGCCTGGGGGACAGGAGTCAGTTATGGCTACACCTTC. The full variable domain, rest sourced from reference TRBV30 and TRBJ1-2, is SQTIHQWPATLVQPVGSPLSLECTVEGTSNPNLYWYRQAAGRGLQLLFYSVGIGQISSEVPQNLSASRPQDRQFILSSKKLLLSDSGFYLCAWGTGVSYGYTFGSGTRLTVV.

The rearrangement links TRBV4-2 to TRBJ2-3; 10 bases align to TRBD2. With V trimmed by 0 bases and J by 2 bases, 8 bases remained unmatched. The CDR3 covers 18 residues. CDR1 and CDR2 from the germline V gene are LGHNA and YNFKEQ. The CDR3 sequence is CASSQDLSGRVNTDTQYF. The CDR3 DNA is TGTGCCAGCAGCCAAGATTTGAGCGGGAGGGTAAACACAGATACGCAGTATTTT.

The chain carries TRBV28 and TRBJ1-5; TRBD1 matches at 7 bases. Germline CDR1 is MDHEN and CDR2 is SYDVKM. The CDR3 contains 13 residues. Trimming removed 5 bases from V and 6 bases from J; junction bases left unmatched: 4. The CDR3 nucleotides read TGTGCCAGCAGTCACAGGGGTGGTCAGCCCCAGCATTTT. Residues: CASSHRGGQPQHF.

The chain recombines TRBV29-1 with TRBJ2-5, with a weak D call TRBD1 (6 bases). The germline V gene encodes CDR1 SQVTM and CDR2 ANQGSEA. V gave up 1 base and J gave up 2 bases, with 17 bases separating them. This CDR3 is 16 amino acids long. CDR3 coding DNA: TGCAGCGTTGAAGTGAGGGGACACAAAAAACAAGAGACCCAGTACTTC. Residues: CSVEVRGHKKQETQYF.

The chain carries TRBV2 and TRBJ1-1; perhaps TRBD1 as D (6 bases). The V gene's germline CDR1 is SNHLY and CDR2 FYNNEI. The V end lost 7 bases, the J end lost 1 base, and 10 bases lay between the germline ends. CDR3 size: 13 residues. The CDR3 loop reads CASTGQKNTEAFF. CDR3 in DNA: TGTGCCAGCACTGGACAGAAGAACACTGAAGCTTTCTTT.

The rearrangement uses TRBV7-9 and TRBJ1-4; possibly TRBD1 for D (5 bases). CDR1 is SEHNR and CDR2 is FQNEAQ in the germline V gene (reference sequence). V lost 7 bases to trimming and J lost 3 bases, with 15 bases between them. The CDR3 totals 15 residues. The CDR3 sequence is CASTGNGSPNEKLFF. The CDR3 region has the DNA TGTGCCAGCACAGGGAACGGGTCTCCTAATGAAAAACTGTTTTTT.

CDR3 sequence (DNA): TGTGCCTGGACCGGACAGGGGGTGAACACTGAAGCTTTCTTT. This translates into CAWTGQGVNTEAFF. V gene TRBV30 combines with J gene TRBJ1-1; 10 bases line up with TRBD1. V lost 4 bases and J lost 0; bases outside the gene matches: 2. The CDR3 totals 14 residues. The V gene's germline CDR1 is GTSNPN and CDR2 SVGIG (reference sequence).

This chain links TRBV10-2 with TRBJ2-7; D is unresolved. CDR3 length: 14 amino acids. CDR1 and CDR2 from the germline V gene are WSHSY and SAAADI. Trimming took off 3 bases at V and 3 bases at J, with 12 bases between the two ends. The CDR3 DNA reads TGCGCCAGCAGTGATGCTGGAGAAGTCTACGAGCAGTACTTC. Protein sequence: CASSDAGEVYEQYF.

CDR3 nucleotides: TGCGCCAGCAGCCAAGATCCATTCCAGGCTAGCAATCAGCCCCAGCATTTT. Its translation: CASSQDPFQASNQPQHF. V is TRBV4-1 and J is TRBJ1-5, with D unresolved. Trimming cost V 0 bases and J 0 bases, with 12 bases left between them. Looked up from germline, CDR1 is MGHRA and CDR2 is YSYEKL. This CDR3 comprises 17 residues.

This chain links TRBV18 with TRBJ1-4, with D possibly matching TRBD1 (5 bases). Between the trimmed V and J ends, which lost 3 bases and 7 bases, there was a span of 15 bases. The CDR3 loop spans 15 amino acids. Germline V gene data show CDR1 as KGHSH and CDR2 as LQKENI. CDR3 bases: TGTGCCAGCTCACCGCCAGTGGGGGGGAGTGAAAAACTGTTTTTT. Protein sequence: CASSPPVGGSEKLFF.

This chain links TRBV15 with TRBJ1-4, with 9 bases aligning to TRBD1. The CDR3 covers 19 residues. From germline, CDR1 is LNHNV and CDR2 YYDKDF (reference sequence). The V segment lost 0 bases and the J segment 7 bases; nucleotides outside the gene matches: 15. In DNA, the CDR3 is TGTGCCACCAGCAGAGATGGGGGCCACCCCGACAGGGGGGGTGAAAAACTGTTTTTT. Translating gives CATSRDGGHPDRGGEKLFF.

V gene TRBV6-1 combines with J gene TRBJ2-2; 7 nucleotides line up with TRBD2. With V trimmed by 4 bases and J by 6 bases, 5 bases remained unmatched. The CDR3 covers 14 residues. Germline lookup yields CDR1 MNHNS and CDR2 SASEGT. The CDR3 sequence: CASSGTTSPGELFF. DNA for the CDR3: TGTGCCAGCAGTGGCACGACTAGCCCCGGGGAGCTGTTTTTT.